This TCR beta chain was captured in a study of shared clonotypes between healthy human individuals. General study points: Richness estimates generally favored naive over memory subsets.

As to this clone: The antigen is not known.

Profiled with immunoSEQ multiplex PCR; TCRdb holds only in-frame clones, not every one. The sample includes some 2 million clones, over 85% seen only once; the top ten take approximately 0.13%. Nashville, Tennessee was home to all donors, who were Caucasian adults. It was into CD45RA+ naive and CD45RA-negative memory subsets that the CD4+ cells were split. The sequencing sample was made of naive CD4+ T cells sorted from blood. As for subset: CD45RA+ positively selected. The clonotype was recovered from a man younger than 35 in good health.

The CDR3 DNA reads TGTGCCAGCAGCGCGGACTCTCCAGATACGCAGTATTTT. Residues: CASSADSPDTQYF. The chain combines TRBV5-4 with TRBJ2-3; perhaps TRBD2 as D (5 bases). The V gene's germline CDR1 is SGHNT and CDR2 YYREEE (reference sequence). CDR3 length equals 13 residues. Trimming stripped 4 bases from V and 4 bases from J, with 10 bases between.